One and the same sample provided the 18 T cell receptor beta chains below, sequenced in a study of shared clonotypes between healthy human individuals. Only in-frame clones appear in the TCRdb table, and some are missing; sequencing was by immunoSEQ multiplex PCR. The table includes approximately 2.5 million clones, around nine tenths detected once. Sequencing was done on a sample of naive CD4+ T cells sorted from blood. Subset reported: CD45RA+ positively selected. The receptors stem from a man aged 18 to 35 in good health.

This clone was seen once. The J gene is TRBJ2-7, the V gene TRBV10-3; 9 bases fit TRBD2. Germline V CDR1 and CDR2: ENHRY, SYGVKD. J gave up 5 bases and V 4 bases, and 3 bases lay outside the gene matches. CDR3 size: 13 residues. The CDR3 DNA reads as TGTGCCATCAGTGGGGGCGGGAGGGACGAGCAGTACTTC. Translated: CAISGGGRDEQYF.

Concerning this clone: The CDR3 ends on some other residue instead of the conserved phenylalanine or tryptophan, so this is likely a read error. Because the CDR3's place on the DNA is in doubt, the DNA is left out and the CDR3 is given as listed by TCRdb. This chain connects TRBV5-4 to TRBJ1-1. The CDR3 has 10 residues if both end residues are counted. The germline V gene has CDR1 SGHNT and CDR2 YYREEE (reference sequence). This CDR3 reads CASSFSFPTP.

This chain joins TRBV20-1 and TRBJ2-1, with D unresolved. This CDR3 comprises 10 residues. CDR1 is DFQATT, CDR2 SNEGSKA, per germline (reference sequence). V was trimmed by 6 bases and J by 7 bases, leaving 7 bases between them. CDR3 sequence (DNA): TGCAGTGCAGCGAGGAATGAGCAGTTCTTC. Its translation: CSAARNEQFF.

The V gene is TRBV7-2, the J gene TRBJ1-4; D is uncertain. The CDR3 runs 15 residues. Germline values: CDR1 SGHTA, CDR2 FQGNSA. V lost 1 base and J 4 bases, leaving 10 bases between the germline ends. CDR3 nucleotides: TGTGCCAGCAGCTTAGTTACGGGGATTAATGAAAAACTGTTTTTT. Its translation: CASSLVTGINEKLFF. Based on the CDR3 plus reference TRBV7-2 and TRBJ1-4, the full variable domain is GAGVSQSPSNKVTEKGKDVELRCDPISGHTALYWYRQSLGQGLEFLIYFQGNSAPDKSGLPSDRFSAERTGGSVSTLTIQRTQQEDSAVYLCASSLVTGINEKLFFGSGTQLSVL.

This chain links TRBV30 with TRBJ1-2; D not resolved. The CDR3 spans 12 residues. V shed 2 bases and J shed 8 bases, with 12 bases lying between them. Per the germline V gene, CDR1 is GTSNPN and CDR2 is SVGIG (reference sequence). CDR3 coding DNA: TGTGCCTGGAGTCTTAAAGGTGGCGGCTACACCTTC. Its protein is CAWSLKGGGYTF. The whole variable domain, filled in from reference TRBV30 and TRBJ1-2, reads SQTIHQWPATLVQPVGSPLSLECTVEGTSNPNLYWYRQAAGRGLQLLFYSVGIGQISSEVPQNLSASRPQDRQFILSSKKLLLSDSGFYLCAWSLKGGGYTFGSGTRLTVV.

This rearrangement joins TRBV7-2 to TRBJ2-3; D possibly corresponds to TRBD2 (6 bases). V was shortened by 10 bases and J by 1 base, with 15 bases between the two germline ends. Per the germline V gene, CDR1 is SGHTA and CDR2 is FQGNSA. This CDR3 comprises 14 residues. The DNA of the CDR3 is TGTGCCACCTTGACTAGAGTGGGCACAGATACGCAGTATTTT. As protein: CATLTRVGTDTQYF.

The chain links TRBV18 to TRBJ1-5, with 7 bases aligning to TRBD1. Germline V gives CDR1 KGHSH, CDR2 LQKENI. CDR3 length equals 15 residues. The trim removed 5 bases at V and 5 bases at J, leaving 9 bases unmatched. The CDR3 DNA sequence: TGTGCCAGCTCAACCGGACAGGCGAAAGATCAGCCCCAGCATTTT. Its translation: CASSTGQAKDQPQHF.

This chain connects TRBV4-2 to TRBJ2-5; the D is unclear. Trimming pared 3 bases from V and 3 bases from J, leaving 14 bases between. CDR1 is LGHNA, CDR2 YNFKEQ, per germline. CDR3 size: 15 residues. The CDR3 region has the DNA TGTGCCAGCAGCCAGGTCTCCAATCTCAAAGAGACCCAGTACTTC. Its protein is CASSQVSNLKETQYF.

V usage is TRBV5-6 and J usage is TRBJ2-7; D possibly corresponds to TRBD2 (5 bases). The CDR3 loop spans 13 amino acids. V gave up 4 bases and J gave up 0 bases, with 8 bases separating them. Looked up from germline, CDR1 is SGHDT and CDR2 is YYEEEE. CDR3 nucleotide sequence: TGTGCCAGCAGCCTGGAGGTCTCCTACGAGCAGTACTTC. Encoded protein: CASSLEVSYEQYF.

Notes on this clone: The same CDR3 is also encoded by other DNA sequences in this sample. The chain has TRBV6-5 and TRBJ2-5, with D perhaps TRBD2 (6 bases). The ends were cut back, 0 bases at V and 2 bases at J, with 13 bases in the middle. The germline V gene has CDR1 MNHEY and CDR2 SVGAGI. The CDR3 extends over 16 amino acids. The CDR3 DNA is TGTGCCAGCAGTTACTCAGGGCGGGGAGTACAAGAGACCCAGTACTTC. This encodes CASSYSGRGVQETQYF.

V usage is TRBV5-1 and J usage is TRBJ2-7; D unresolved. The germline V and J ends were trimmed by 0 bases and 4 bases, with 11 bases remaining between them. This CDR3 region has 14 residues. Germline CDR1 is SGHRS and CDR2 is YFSETQ. The CDR3 region is CASSLGSQAYEQYF. The CDR3 DNA follows: TGCGCCAGCAGCTTGGGGTCCCAGGCATACGAGCAGTACTTC.

The chain employs TRBV6-6 and TRBJ2-5; D remains unclear. V was pared by 5 bases and J by 4 bases, with 17 bases between. The length of the CDR3 is 15 residues. The germline CDR1 and CDR2 sequences are MNHNY and SVGAGI (reference sequence). CDR3 nucleotides: TGTGCCAGCAGTACCCAAATGGGGATTTCAGAGACCCAGTACTTC. As protein: CASSTQMGISETQYF.

The V and J genes are TRBV27 and TRBJ1-2; D is perhaps TRBD1 (5 bases). Germline CDR1 reads MNHEY; CDR2 reads SMNVEV (reference sequence). The CDR3 extends over 14 amino acids. V dropped 6 bases and J dropped 3 bases, with 14 bases sitting between them. CDR3 sequence: CASRFGGRDYGYTF. The CDR3 DNA reads as TGTGCCAGCAGATTCGGGGGGAGGGACTATGGCTACACCTTC.

This clone was found a few times. This sequence joins TRBV2 and TRBJ1-1; D is perhaps TRBD1 (6 bases). Germline loops: CDR1 SNHLY, CDR2 FYNNEI. The CDR3 contains 15 residues. Trimming removed 6 bases at V and 6 bases at J, with 20 bases between. CDR3 in DNA: TGTGCCAGCAGAGGCAGGGAGGTGGGGGCGGCTGAAGCTTTCTTT. This gives the protein CASRGREVGAAEAFF.

The chain is built from TRBV6-5 and TRBJ2-7; 7 nucleotides match TRBD2. This CDR3 comprises 16 residues. The germline V gene has CDR1 MNHEY and CDR2 SVGAGI. The junction had 6 bases not matched to a gene; V was cut back by 0 bases and J by 1 base. This chain's CDR3 is CASSYSASGLSYEQYF. CDR3 in DNA: TGTGCCAGCAGTTACTCGGCTAGCGGATTATCCTACGAGCAGTACTTC.

V usage is TRBV9 and J usage is TRBJ1-5, with TRBD1 matching over 7 bases. Germline lookup yields CDR1 SGDLS and CDR2 YYNGEE. Trimming at V came to 4 bases and at J to 3 bases, leaving 4 bases not matched to a gene. CDR3 length: 14 residues. CDR3 in DNA: TGTGCCAGCAGCCAAGGACAGGTCAATCAGCCCCAGCATTTT. This translates into CASSQGQVNQPQHF.

The chain couples TRBV7-9 to TRBJ1-6, with TRBD1 matching 8 bases. Germline CDR1 is SEHNR and CDR2 is FQNEAQ (reference sequence). With V trimmed by 5 bases and J by 0 bases, 6 bases remained unmatched. There are 17 residues in the CDR3. CDR3 sequence: CASSHRQGSSYNSPLHF. The CDR3 DNA reads as TGTGCCAGCAGCCATCGACAGGGGAGCTCCTATAATTCACCCCTCCACTTT.

The chain has TRBV10-2 and TRBJ2-7, with no clear D. Germline V gene sequence: CDR1 WSHSY, CDR2 SAAADI. V dropped 3 bases and J dropped 5 bases, with 11 bases sitting between them. CDR3 size: 13 residues. CDR3 in amino acids: CASSEFGPNEQYF. The CDR3 DNA reads TGCGCCAGCAGTGAATTTGGGCCCAACGAGCAGTACTTC.